Following are 31 T cell receptor beta chains from one sample sequenced in a study of Graves' ophthalmopathy and Graves' hyperthyroidism (dated by TCRdb to between 2018 and 2020). The listed sequencing device is Illumina HiSeq 2000. For repertoire sequencing, the TCR beta CDR3 regions were amplified from RNA transcripts. HTBI primers and the Qiagen OneStep RT-PCR kit were used in a first-round RT-PCR, which was followed by a second-round multiplex PCR, size selection and purification. TCRdb trimmed public reads at Q25 via fastp, called clones via MiXCR and kept in-frame beta chains. Identical CDR3 proteins give one entry, which carries the most common genes and DNA. The sample table lists 200,000 to 300,000 distinct CDR3 sequences, 45% to 55% of them with a count of one. The top ten hold approximately 44% of the sample. The sequenced material came from peripheral blood. These receptors were collected from an adult man with Graves' ophthalmopathy.

This clonotype was counted a few times. V gene TRBV7-9 combines with J gene TRBJ2-5; D is undetermined. Germline V gene data show CDR1 as SEHNR and CDR2 as FQNEAQ (reference sequence). The CDR3 sequence is 14 residues long. V shed 2 bases and J shed 0 bases, with 7 bases lying between them. The CDR3 reads CASSLLQYQETQYF. For the CDR3, the DNA is TGTGCCAGCAGCTTATTACAGTACCAAGAGACCCAGTACTTC.

This clonotype showed up many times. The chain has TRBV29-1 and TRBJ1-4; D gene ambiguous. There are 12 residues in the CDR3. Germline CDR1 and CDR2: SQVTM and ANQGSEA. The V end was cut by 5 bases, the J end by 0 bases, with 4 bases between. The CDR3 DNA reads as TGCAGCGTTACGCCAACTAATGAAAAACTGTTTTTT. As protein: CSVTPTNEKLFF.

This clonotype was observed a handful of times. J is TRBJ2-7 and V is TRBV2; D is undetermined. The V and J ends lost 5 bases and 6 bases respectively, with 17 bases between them. Per germline, CDR1 SNHLY and CDR2 FYNNEI. This CDR3 is 14 amino acids long. The CDR3 region is CASSYGAFSGEQYF. The DNA for the CDR3 is TGTGCCAGCAGTTACGGCGCCTTCTCCGGCGAGCAGTACTTC.

The V and J genes are TRBV2 and TRBJ2-7; D might be TRBD2 (5 bases). V was shortened by 6 bases and J by 0 bases, with 12 bases between the two germline ends. Germline lookup yields CDR1 SNHLY and CDR2 FYNNEI. The CDR3 length is 14 residues. In DNA form, the CDR3 reads TGTGCCAGCAGGCGGGTTTACAGCTCCTACGAGCAGTACTTC. Its translation: CASRRVYSSYEQYF.

The V and J genes are TRBV5-4 and TRBJ1-2; D is ambiguous. V was pared by 3 bases and J by 0 bases, with 15 bases between. Germline V gene lookup returns CDR1 SGHNT and CDR2 YYREEE (reference sequence). The CDR3 is 16 residues long. CDR3 nucleotides: TGTGCCAGCAGCTCCCCCCCGGGCTCACCTAACTATGGCTACACCTTC. This gives the protein CASSSPPGSPNYGYTF.

Here the CDR3 DNA reads TGTGCCAGCAGCTTAGCACCTCGGAGGGACAATGAGCAGTTCTTC. Translation gives CASSLAPRRDNEQFF. The chain joins TRBV11-2 to TRBJ2-1; TRBD2 might be the D (6 bases). The V and J ends lost 1 base and 5 bases respectively, with 12 bases between them. This CDR3 has 15 residues. Germline CDR1 is SGHAT and CDR2 is FQNNGV.

This clonotype was observed a few times. The chain employs TRBV29-1 and TRBJ1-5; D not resolved. Trimming left V 4 bases short and J 0 bases short, with 7 bases between. The germline gives CDR1 SQVTM, CDR2 ANQGSEA. The CDR3 is 13 amino acids. CDR3 sequence (DNA): TGCAGCGTTGCGGTCGATAGCAATCAGCCCCAGCATTTT. It is translated as CSVAVDSNQPQHF.

The V and J genes are TRBV10-3 and TRBJ2-2, with D tentatively TRBD1 (6 bases). V was clipped by 2 bases and J by 3 bases, with 7 bases between them. CDR1 is ENHRY and CDR2 is SYGVKD in the germline V gene. The CDR3 covers 14 residues. The CDR3 protein is CAISENRDTGELFF. The DNA for the CDR3 is TGTGCCATCAGTGAGAACAGGGACACCGGGGAGCTGTTTTTT.

The CDR3 loop reads CASSLNREPGNTIYF. In DNA, the CDR3 is TGCGCCAGCAGCTTGAACAGGGAGCCTGGAAACACCATATATTTT. This chain links TRBV5-1 with TRBJ1-3, with a weak D call TRBD1 (6 bases). The V gene's germline CDR1 is SGHRS and CDR2 YFSETQ. The CDR3 is 15 amino acids. The V gene lost 1 base and the J gene lost 2 bases, with 10 bases spanning the gap.

This clonotype was found a few times. V and J are TRBV5-8 and TRBJ1-1; TRBD1 aligns across 7 bases. The J segment lost 6 bases and the V segment lost 2 bases, leaving 1 base of the junction unmatched. CDR1 is SGHTS, CDR2 YDEGEE, per germline. The CDR3 runs 12 residues. DNA for the CDR3: TGTGCCAGCAGCTTCGGACAGGCTGAAGCTTTCTTT. This gives the protein CASSFGQAEAFF.

This clonotype was observed a few times. V and J are TRBV20-1 and TRBJ1-1; TRBD1 might be the D (5 bases). The CDR3 is made up of 15 amino acids. CDR1 and CDR2 from the germline V gene are DFQATT and SNEGSKA (reference sequence). V lost 5 bases, J lost 1 base, and 17 bases lay in between. As DNA, the CDR3 is TGCAGTGCTGCCACCCCATGGGGGGGGAACACTGAAGCTTTCTTT. The encoded protein is CSAATPWGGNTEAFF.

This chain uses TRBV12-3 or TRBV12-4 with TRBJ1-1; D not resolved. This CDR3 has 13 residues. V was shortened by 5 bases and J by 4 bases, with 11 bases between the two germline ends. CDR3 amino acids: CASSSGLITEAFF. CDR3 DNA sequence: TGTGCCAGCAGTAGCGGGTTAATCACTGAAGCTTTCTTT.

CDR3 DNA: TGTGCCAGCAGCTTAGAGTACAGATCCTACGAGCAGTACTTC. Its translation: CASSLEYRSYEQYF. This chain connects TRBV7-9 to TRBJ2-7; D gene ambiguous. The CDR3 is 14 residues long. Trimming cost V 1 base and J 1 base, with 8 bases left between them. Germline V gives CDR1 SEHNR, CDR2 FQNEAQ (reference sequence).

This chain connects TRBV29-1 to TRBJ1-4, with TRBD1 as a possible D gene (6 bases). The CDR3 totals 17 residues. The germline V and J ends were trimmed by 1 base and 0 bases, with 15 bases remaining between them. Germline V CDR1 and CDR2: SQVTM, ANQGSEA. Here the CDR3 reads CSVEGGTRGTTNEKLFF. The CDR3 DNA reads as TGCAGCGTTGAAGGTGGAACCAGGGGTACAACTAATGAAAAACTGTTTTTT.

This clonotype was counted a few times. The chain combines TRBV24-1 with TRBJ2-6; no reliable D call. Germline-derived CDR1 and CDR2 are KGHDR and SFDVKD. Deletions cut 6 bases from V and 0 bases from J, with 14 bases between. CDR3 length: 17 residues. CDR3 sequence reads: CATSWGGKSSGANVLTF. The CDR3 DNA is TGTGCCACCAGTTGGGGTGGCAAAAGCTCTGGGGCCAACGTCCTGACTTTC.

The chain couples TRBV12-3 or TRBV12-4 to TRBJ2-2; TRBD1 agrees at 7 bases. The CDR3 runs to 15 residues. J gave up 5 bases and V 7 bases, and 10 bases lay outside the gene matches. This CDR3 is CASTASNRGTGELFF. CDR3 nucleotides: TGTGCCAGCACCGCCTCCAACAGGGGAACCGGGGAGCTGTTTTTT.

This clonotype was recorded a few times. The chain joins TRBV20-1 to TRBJ2-5; TRBD2 aligns across 15 bases. The V and J ends lost 4 bases and 1 base, in that order; junction bases with no gene match: 10. Germline V gene lookup returns CDR1 DFQATT and CDR2 SNEGSKA (reference sequence). The CDR3 has 18 amino acids. The DNA of the CDR3 is TGCAGTGCTACAGGGACTAGCGGGAGGTACTGGGGCCAAGAGACCCAGTACTTC. Translation gives CSATGTSGRYWGQETQYF.

V usage is TRBV12-3 or TRBV12-4 and J usage is TRBJ2-2; 8 nucleotides match TRBD2. V shed 3 bases, J shed 1 base, and the junction held 4 bases outside the gene matches. CDR3 size: 16 residues. CDR3 coding DNA: TGTGCCAGCAGTTTTTTTCGGGGGGGGAACACCGGGGAGCTGTTTTTT. Translating it yields CASSFFRGGNTGELFF.

The J gene is TRBJ1-5, the V gene TRBV6-6, with D perhaps TRBD1 (6 bases). This CDR3 contains 15 residues. Germline loops: CDR1 MNHNY, CDR2 SVGAGI (reference sequence). V lost 6 bases and J 0 bases, leaving 12 bases between the germline ends. The CDR3 DNA reads TGTGCCAGCAGAACAGGGAAGCATAGCAATCAGCCCCAGCATTTT. Its translation: CASRTGKHSNQPQHF.

This clonotype was recorded many times. The CDR3 reads CASSLMDHSSYEQYF. As DNA, the CDR3 is TGTGCCAGCAGCTTAATGGACCACAGCTCCTACGAGCAGTACTTC. This chain uses TRBV7-2 with TRBJ2-7; D remains ambiguous. The germline V gene encodes CDR1 SGHTA and CDR2 FQGNSA. The CDR3 is made up of 15 amino acids. V was cut by 2 bases and J by 0 bases, with 11 bases left in between.

V gene TRBV9 combines with J gene TRBJ2-7; tentatively, D is TRBD1 or TRBD2 (6 bases each). The germline gives CDR1 SGDLS, CDR2 YYNGEE. CDR3 size: 13 residues. V was clipped by 0 bases and J by 6 bases, with 10 bases between them. The CDR3 loop reads CASSVEGGSEQYF. The CDR3 nucleotides are TGTGCCAGCAGCGTAGAGGGGGGCTCCGAGCAGTACTTC. Full variable domain (missing parts from reference TRBV9 and TRBJ2-7): DSGVTQTPKHLITATGQRVTLRCSPRSGDLSVYWYQQSLDQGLQFLIQYYNGEERAKGNILERFSAQQFPDLHSELNLSSLELGDSALYFCASSVEGGSEQYFGPGTRLTVT.

The chain carries TRBV9 and TRBJ1-6; D remains ambiguous. The CDR3 sequence is 17 residues long. The V gene's germline CDR1 is SGDLS and CDR2 YYNGEE. The V end was cut by 4 bases, the J end by 0 bases, with 14 bases between. The CDR3 DNA reads as TGTGCCAGCAGCTTAGGTCCCGGTTTCTCCTATAATTCACCCCTCCACTTT. Translating gives CASSLGPGFSYNSPLHF.

This clonotype was seen only a few times. The V gene is TRBV20-1, the J gene TRBJ2-7, with 8 bases aligning to TRBD2. This CDR3 has 14 amino acids. In germline, CDR1 is DFQATT, CDR2 SNEGSKA (reference sequence). V lost 6 bases and J lost 2; bases outside the gene matches: 9. CDR3 nucleotide sequence: TGCAGTGCCGGAACTAGCGGACCAACCTACGAGCAGTACTTC. It is translated as CSAGTSGPTYEQYF.

V usage is TRBV10-3 and J usage is TRBJ2-2; unclear D gene. This CDR3 contains 14 residues. Deletions cut 0 bases from V and 1 base from J, with 3 bases between. Germline assignment: CDR1 ENHRY and CDR2 SYGVKD. The CDR3 coding sequence is TGTGCCATCAGTGAGTCTTGGAACACCGGGGAGCTGTTTTTT. Its protein product is CAISESWNTGELFF.

The table lists this clonotype with many counts. The J gene is TRBJ2-7, the V gene TRBV24-1; no reliable D call. Germline V gene sequence: CDR1 KGHDR, CDR2 SFDVKD. Between the trimmed V and J ends, which lost 3 bases and 0 bases, there was a span of 2 bases. The CDR3 is made up of 12 amino acids. CDR3: CATSDGSYEQYF. In DNA form, the CDR3 reads TGTGCCACCAGTGATGGCTCCTACGAGCAGTACTTC.

V usage is TRBV9 and J usage is TRBJ1-2; weak D call: TRBD1 (6 bases). Germline V gives CDR1 SGDLS, CDR2 YYNGEE. V was clipped by 6 bases and J by 4 bases, with 10 bases between them. This CDR3 comprises 12 residues. CDR3 residues: CASTGTTYGYTF. CDR3 nucleotides: TGTGCCAGCACCGGGACAACCTATGGCTACACCTTC.

The chain joins TRBV7-3 to TRBJ2-7; D possibly corresponds to TRBD2 (6 bases). Trimming cost V 2 bases and J 5 bases, with 13 bases left between them. This CDR3 contains 14 residues. Germline V lookup: CDR1 SGHTA, CDR2 FQGTGA. CDR3 in DNA: TGTGCCAGCAGCTTAGCGGGTCTAGCGCACGAGCAGTACTTC. Translated: CASSLAGLAHEQYF.

Concerning this clonotype itself: The junction departs from germline at one end; a sequencing error may be responsible. The V call is TRBV10-3, the J call TRBJ1-2; 9 positions match TRBD1. Germline V gene data show CDR1 as ENHRY and CDR2 as SYGVKD. The CDR3 is 17 amino acids. The CDR3 reads CASSEGLRQGDEDGYTF. CDR3 bases: TGTGCCAGCAGTGAAGGATTGAGACAGGGGGACGAGGATGGCTACACCTTC.

The rearrangement links TRBV25-1 to TRBJ2-7, with D perhaps TRBD1 (5 bases). Trimming pared 5 bases from V and 0 bases from J, leaving 14 bases between. CDR3 length: 15 residues. From germline, CDR1 is MGHDK and CDR2 SYGVNS. CDR3 nucleotides: TGTGCCAGCAGTTTCGCAGGGTTCACCTCCTACGAGCAGTACTTC. Its protein is CASSFAGFTSYEQYF.

This clonotype was detected once. A clone one base away is much larger, so this may be a read error. The rearrangement links TRBV29-1 to TRBJ2-7; D is perhaps TRBD1 (6 bases). The CDR3 spans 12 residues. The germline gives CDR1 SQVTM, CDR2 ANQGSEA. CDR3 sequence: CNVAGQSYEQYF. The DNA for the CDR3 is TGCAACGTTGCAGGACAGTCCTACGAGCAGTACTTC.

This clonotype has just one count. The chain joins TRBV12-3 or TRBV12-4 to TRBJ2-7; D may be TRBD1 (5 bases). With the DNA end fitting TRBJ2-1 better, the J assignment may be wrong. This CDR3 has 13 residues. CDR3 in amino acids: CASSFGRTNEQFF. The CDR3 coding sequence is TGTGCCAGCAGTTTCGGGCGGACAAATGAGCAGTTCTTC.